This T cell receptor beta chain was captured in a study of tissue T cells after allogeneic stem cell transplantation. Whole-study results and caveats: Few T cell clones were shared across patients, but motif clusters showed tissue-specific shared signatures.

Survey-depth TCRbeta CDR3 sequencing reported V/J genes and productive frequencies. Sequencing was performed with immunoSEQ multiplex PCR; in TCRdb, only in-frame clones are kept and a portion is missing. The profile covers 8,000 to 9,000 clones, with approximately 47% appearing a single time and under 1.5% taken by the ten largest. CDR1 and CDR2 (germline): NNHNN, SYGAGS (reference sequence). Trimming took 0 bases from V and 7 from J; bases not matched to a gene: 4. This CDR3 spans 15 amino acids. As to this clone: Its cognate antigen is unknown. Mouse germline and gene names are used. The CDR3 is cut off 1 residue early in the read; its end comes from the germline J gene.

The time point: mouse harvest day 7 after allogeneic transplant. Mouse grafts combined 10^7 T-cell-depleted bone marrow cells with 10^6 splenic CD5+ T cells. The sample comprised skin. The sequence was obtained from a female BALB/c mouse given C57BL/6 T cells with graft-versus-host disease after an allogeneic hematopoietic cell transplant. This rearrangement joins TRBV13-2 to TRBJ2-7, with 13 bases matching TRBD2. Partial CDR3 DNA: TGTGCCAGCGGTGATGCCGGACTGGGGGGGCAGGAACAGTAC. This codes for CASGDAGLGGQEQY. The complete CDR3 reads CASGDAGLGGQEQYF.